This T cell receptor beta chain emerged from a study of blood T cell repertoires in COVID-19. For the study at large: T cells, B-cell-depleted T cells, or PBMCs supplied cDNA or gDNA.

In the authors' methods: Amplified reference gene primers provided the basis for estimating nucleated cell counts. Only in-frame clones appear in the TCRdb table, and some are missing; sequencing was by immunoSEQ multiplex PCR. V and J calls and clone size follow that table, whereas D and trimming were derived from the DNA. This table holds about 420,000 clones, approximately 90% found once. The CDR3 has 15 amino acids. The V gene lost 4 bases and the J gene lost 4 bases, with 16 bases spanning the gap. Germline CDR1 is LGHDT and CDR2 is YNNKEL (reference sequence). The Seattle patients, enrolled during active infection, were followed longitudinally.

The chain couples TRBV3-1 (or the pseudogene TRBV3-2) to TRBJ2-5, with TRBD2 as a possible D gene (5 bases). The sequenced sample consisted of peripheral blood. This clonotype was obtained from a man between 18 and 35 years old with COVID-19, enrolled during active disease. The CDR3 coding sequence is TGTGCCAGCAGCCTGGGTGGGAGTCGGCGAGAGACCCAGTACTTC. This encodes CASSLGGSRRETQYF.